The 12 T cell receptor beta chains below all came from one sample that was sequenced in a study of T cell repertoires in cytomegalovirus infection. TCRdb re-derived calls from the reads in MiXCR, one entry per CDR3 protein. The table lists 350,000 to 500,000 distinct CDR3 sequences, roughly 31% of them singletons, with roughly an eighth in the top ten. Material for sequencing was PBMCs. These receptors came from a human donor in good health (CMV status not recorded). Some clones in this sample may be carry-over from other donors' samples.

Of note for this clonotype: This may be a read error, as it is one base from a much larger clone. The rearrangement links TRBV2 to TRBJ1-1; D not resolved. In germline, CDR1 is SNHLY, CDR2 FYNNEI. The CDR3 length is 12 residues. In DNA, the CDR3 is TGTGCCAGCAGTGTGACGGTCACTGTAGCTTTCTTT. Protein sequence: CASSVTVTVAFF.

This clonotype has a handful of counts. In nucleotides, the CDR3 is TGTGCCAGCAGTCCTCGGCTAGACACTGAAGCTTTCTTT. This sequence encodes CASSPRLDTEAFF. The gene calls are TRBV6-2 or TRBV6-3 and TRBJ1-1; no reliable D call. Germline V gene lookup returns CDR1 MNHEY and CDR2 SVGEGT. V was pared by 5 bases and J by 3 bases, with 10 bases between. The CDR3 consists of 13 residues.

This chain joins TRBV7-2 and TRBJ2-7, with 9 bases that match TRBD2. Looked up from germline, CDR1 is SGHTA and CDR2 is FQGNSA. Trimming took 7 bases from V and 0 from J; bases not matched to a gene: 7. This CDR3 contains 15 residues. The DNA for the CDR3 is TGTGCCAGCAACCCGGCGGGGGGGAGCTCCTACGAGCAGTACTTC. This encodes CASNPAGGSSYEQYF.

The chain carries TRBV11-1 and TRBJ1-1, with unresolved D. Germline lookup yields CDR1 SGHAT and CDR2 FQDESV (reference sequence). Trimming took 6 bases from V and 3 from J, leaving 14 bases between them. The CDR3 extends over 14 amino acids. CDR3 DNA sequence: TGTGCCAGCAGTTGGTTGCAGGAGGACACTGAAGCTTTCTTT. It encodes CASSWLQEDTEAFF. The complete variable domain, with remaining parts taken from reference TRBV11-1 and TRBJ1-1, reads EAEVAQSPRYKITEKSQAVAFWCDPISGHATLYWYRQILGQGPELLVQFQDESVVDDSQLPKDRFSAERLKGVDSTLKIQPAELGDSAMYLCASSWLQEDTEAFFGQGTRLTVV.

This clonotype was found many times. The rearrangement joins TRBV7-4 to TRBJ2-4, with D possibly matching TRBD2 (5 bases). The CDR3 sequence is 17 residues long. Germline V gene sequence: CDR1 SGHVT, CDR2 SQSDAQ. The ends were cut back, 2 bases at V and 0 bases at J, with 14 bases in the middle. The CDR3: CASSLMGHGLAKNIQYF. Written as DNA, the CDR3 is TGTGCCAGCAGCTTAATGGGCCACGGACTAGCCAAAAACATTCAGTACTTC. Filled out from reference TRBV7-4 and TRBJ2-4, the complete variable domain reads GAGVSQSPRYKVAKRGRDVALRCDSISGHVTLYWYRQTLGQGSEVLTYSQSDAQRDKSGRPSGRFSAERPERSVSTLKIQRTEQGDSAVYLCASSLMGHGLAKNIQYFGAGTRLSVL.

The rearrangement uses TRBV7-8 and TRBJ2-5, with a possible D match to TRBD2 (5 bases). CDR3 length equals 16 residues. Germline values: CDR1 SGHVS, CDR2 FQNEAQ. V lost 4 bases, J lost 0 bases, and 15 bases lay in between. CDR3 residues: CASSSPGGRYQETQYF. CDR3 nucleotides: TGTGCCAGCAGCTCCCCAGGAGGCAGGTACCAAGAGACCCAGTACTTC.

The DNA for the CDR3 is TGTGCCAGCAGCTGGGGACTAGCGGGGGGTCGAGAGACCCAGTACTTC. Protein product: CASSWGLAGGRETQYF. The chain carries TRBV7-2 and TRBJ2-5, with 15 bases identical to TRBD2. V lost 4 bases to trimming and J lost 4 bases; unmatched junction nucleotides: 4. The germline CDR1 and CDR2 sequences are SGHTA and FQGNSA. CDR3 length equals 16 residues.

The rearrangement joins TRBV6-6 to TRBJ1-1; no clear D gene. V dropped 7 bases and J dropped 2 bases, with 20 bases sitting between them. The CDR3 spans 16 residues. Germline CDR1 is MNHNY and CDR2 is SVGAGI (reference sequence). CDR3 amino acids: CASTNQRRGRNTEAFF. For the CDR3, the DNA is TGTGCCAGCACCAATCAACGACGAGGTAGAAACACTGAAGCTTTCTTT.

This clonotype has at least ten counts. The J gene is TRBJ1-5, the V gene TRBV7-6, with D unresolved. The germline gives CDR1 SGHVS, CDR2 FNYEAQ. V was clipped by 2 bases and J by 7 bases, with 15 bases between them. This CDR3 region has 15 residues. CDR3: CASSLQFLGRQPQHF. The CDR3 DNA reads as TGTGCCAGCAGCTTACAATTCTTGGGTCGGCAGCCCCAGCATTTT. The whole variable domain, filled in from reference TRBV7-6 and TRBJ1-5, reads GAGVSQSPRYKVTKRGQDVALRCDPISGHVSLYWYRQALGQGPEFLTYFNYEAQQDKSGLPNDRFSAERPEGSISTLTIQRTEQRDSAMYRCASSLQFLGRQPQHFGDGTRLSIL.

Only a few counts were recorded for this clonotype. The chain carries TRBV7-9 and TRBJ2-5; tentatively, D is TRBD2 (5 bases). Between the trimmed V and J ends, which lost 0 bases and 5 bases, there was a span of 10 bases. The CDR3 totals 14 residues. Germline loops: CDR1 SEHNR, CDR2 FQNEAQ (reference sequence). The CDR3 bases are TGTGCCAGCAGCTTAGCGGCCGGGGTGGAGACCCAGTACTTC. Translating it yields CASSLAAGVETQYF.

This clonotype was observed a handful of times. The chain couples TRBV7-6 to TRBJ2-7, with 8 nucleotides matching TRBD1. The ends lost 5 bases at V and 3 bases at J; junction bases unmatched: 21. CDR1 is SGHVS and CDR2 is FNYEAQ in the germline V gene. CDR3 length: 19 amino acids. The CDR3 sequence: CASSPLDRGSKAEDYEQYF. CDR3 sequence (DNA): TGTGCCAGCAGCCCCCTCGACAGGGGATCTAAGGCGGAAGACTACGAGCAGTACTTC.

This clonotype was counted between two and nine times. The V call is TRBV5-6, the J call TRBJ1-5; a possible D gene is TRBD1 (5 bases). The germline gives CDR1 SGHDT, CDR2 YYEEEE. The CDR3 contains 17 residues. V was clipped by 0 bases and J by 5 bases, with 18 bases between them. In DNA form, the CDR3 reads TGTGCCAGCAGCTTGGGACGGTGGGGCCCCGGGGATCAGCCCCAGCATTTT. Residues: CASSLGRWGPGDQPQHF.